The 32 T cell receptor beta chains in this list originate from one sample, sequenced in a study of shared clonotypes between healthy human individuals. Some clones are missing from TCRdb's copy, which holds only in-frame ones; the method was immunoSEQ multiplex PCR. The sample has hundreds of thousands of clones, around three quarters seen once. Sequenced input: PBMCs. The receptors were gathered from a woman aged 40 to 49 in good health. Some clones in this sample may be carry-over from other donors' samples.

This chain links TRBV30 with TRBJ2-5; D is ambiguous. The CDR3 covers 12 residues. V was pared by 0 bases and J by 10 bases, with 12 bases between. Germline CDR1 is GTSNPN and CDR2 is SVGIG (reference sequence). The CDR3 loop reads CAWSVGLLLQYF. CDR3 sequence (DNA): TGTGCCTGGAGTGTGGGGTTGTTGCTCCAGTACTTC. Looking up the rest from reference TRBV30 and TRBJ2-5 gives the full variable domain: SQTIHQWPATLVQPVGSPLSLECTVEGTSNPNLYWYRQAAGRGLQLLFYSVGIGQISSEVPQNLSASRPQDRQFILSSKKLLLSDSGFYLCAWSVGLLLQYFGPGTRLLVL.

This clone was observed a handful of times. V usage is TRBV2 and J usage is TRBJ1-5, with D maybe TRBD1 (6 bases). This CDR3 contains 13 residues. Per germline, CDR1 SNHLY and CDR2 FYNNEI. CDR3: CATDHRAGQPQHF. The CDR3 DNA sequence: TGTGCAACCGATCACAGGGCAGGTCAGCCCCAGCATTTT.

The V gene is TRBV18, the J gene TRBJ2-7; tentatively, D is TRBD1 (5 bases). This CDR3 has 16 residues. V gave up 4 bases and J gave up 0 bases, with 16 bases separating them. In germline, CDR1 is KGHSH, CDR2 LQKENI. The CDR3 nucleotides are TGTGCCAGCTCACGCGACAGAGCCTCGAGCTCCTACGAGCAGTACTTC. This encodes CASSRDRASSSYEQYF.

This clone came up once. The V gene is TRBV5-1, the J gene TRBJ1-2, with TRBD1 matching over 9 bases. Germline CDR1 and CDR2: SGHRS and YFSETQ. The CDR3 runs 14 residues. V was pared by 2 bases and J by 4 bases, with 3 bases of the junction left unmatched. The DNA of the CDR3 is TGCGCCAGCAGCTTACCGGGACAGGGCTATGGCTACACCTTC. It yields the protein CASSLPGQGYGYTF.

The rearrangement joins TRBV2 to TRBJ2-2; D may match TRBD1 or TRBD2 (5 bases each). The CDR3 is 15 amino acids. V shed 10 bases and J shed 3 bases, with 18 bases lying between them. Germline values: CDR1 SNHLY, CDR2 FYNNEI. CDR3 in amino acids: CATSPEGSYTGELFF. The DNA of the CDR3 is TGTGCCACTTCCCCAGAGGGGTCCTACACCGGGGAGCTGTTTTTT.

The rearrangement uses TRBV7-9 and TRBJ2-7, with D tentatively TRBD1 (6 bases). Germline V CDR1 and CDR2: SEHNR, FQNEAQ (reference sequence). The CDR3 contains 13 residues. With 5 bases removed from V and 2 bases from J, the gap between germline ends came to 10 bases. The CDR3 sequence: CASSPRTAYEQYF. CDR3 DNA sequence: TGTGCCAGCAGCCCCCGGACAGCCTACGAGCAGTACTTC.

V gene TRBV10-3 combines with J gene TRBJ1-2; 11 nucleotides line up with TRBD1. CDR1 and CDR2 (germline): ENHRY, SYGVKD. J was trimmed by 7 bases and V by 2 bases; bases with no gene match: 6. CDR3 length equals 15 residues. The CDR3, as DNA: TGTGCCATCAGTGAGGCGGACAGGGGGCGAGCTGGCTACACCTTC. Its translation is CAISEADRGRAGYTF.

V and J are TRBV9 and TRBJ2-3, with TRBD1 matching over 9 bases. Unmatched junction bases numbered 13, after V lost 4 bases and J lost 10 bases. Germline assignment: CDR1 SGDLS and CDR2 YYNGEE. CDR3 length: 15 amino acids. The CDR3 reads CASSPSGTGLGSQYF. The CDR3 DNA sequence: TGTGCCAGCAGCCCATCAGGGACAGGGTTAGGATCGCAGTATTTT.

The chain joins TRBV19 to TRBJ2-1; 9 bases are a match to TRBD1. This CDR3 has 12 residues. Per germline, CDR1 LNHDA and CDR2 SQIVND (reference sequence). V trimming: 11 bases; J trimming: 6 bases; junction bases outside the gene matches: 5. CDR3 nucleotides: TGTGCCTCGGGACAGGGACGCAATGAGCAGTTCTTC. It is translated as CASGQGRNEQFF.

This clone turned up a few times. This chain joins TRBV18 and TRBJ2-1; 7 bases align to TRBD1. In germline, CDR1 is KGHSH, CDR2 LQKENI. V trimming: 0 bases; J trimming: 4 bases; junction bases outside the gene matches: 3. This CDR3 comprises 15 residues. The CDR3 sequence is CASSPPNRGYNEQFF. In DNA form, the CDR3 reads TGTGCCAGCTCACCACCGAACAGGGGTTACAATGAGCAGTTCTTC.

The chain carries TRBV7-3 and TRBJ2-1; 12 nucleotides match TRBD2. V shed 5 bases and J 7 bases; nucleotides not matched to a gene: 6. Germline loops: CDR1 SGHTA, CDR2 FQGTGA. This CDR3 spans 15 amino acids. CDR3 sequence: CASSDGLAGRNEQFF. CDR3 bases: TGTGCCAGCAGCGACGGACTAGCGGGAAGAAATGAGCAGTTCTTC.

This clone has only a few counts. As DNA, the CDR3 is TGTGCCAGCAGCTCCTTGCCAACACAAGAGACCCAGTACTTC. It yields the protein CASSSLPTQETQYF. J is TRBJ2-5 and V is TRBV7-6; D not certain. Per germline, CDR1 SGHVS and CDR2 FNYEAQ. The CDR3 extends over 14 amino acids. V dropped 4 bases and J dropped 2 bases, with 11 bases sitting between them.

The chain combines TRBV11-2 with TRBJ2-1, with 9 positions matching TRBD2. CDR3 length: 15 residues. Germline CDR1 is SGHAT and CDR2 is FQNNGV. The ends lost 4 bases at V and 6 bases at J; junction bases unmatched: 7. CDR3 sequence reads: CASSWSGTSFNEQFF. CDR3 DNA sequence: TGTGCCAGCAGCTGGTCCGGGACTAGCTTCAATGAGCAGTTCTTC.

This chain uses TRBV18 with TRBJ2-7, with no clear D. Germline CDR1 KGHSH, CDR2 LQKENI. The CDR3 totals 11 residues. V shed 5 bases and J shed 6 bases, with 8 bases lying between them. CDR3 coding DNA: TGTGCCAGCTCAACGAGGTCCGAGCAGTACTTC. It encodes CASSTRSEQYF.

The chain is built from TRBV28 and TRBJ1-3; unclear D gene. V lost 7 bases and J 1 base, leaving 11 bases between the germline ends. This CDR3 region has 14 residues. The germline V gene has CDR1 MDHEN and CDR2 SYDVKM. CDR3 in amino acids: CASTRDMSGNTIYF. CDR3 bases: TGTGCCAGCACCCGGGATATGTCTGGAAACACCATATATTTT.

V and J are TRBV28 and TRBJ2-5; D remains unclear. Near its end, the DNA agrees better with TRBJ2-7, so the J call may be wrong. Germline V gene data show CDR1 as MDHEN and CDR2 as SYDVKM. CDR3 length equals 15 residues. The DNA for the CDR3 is TGTGCCAGCAGTCTCCCCGGGTCCGGTAAGAACGAGCAGTACTTC. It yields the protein CASSLPGSGKNEQYF.

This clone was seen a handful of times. The CDR3 protein is CASSSSRGIGYEQYF. CDR3 nucleotide sequence: TGTGCCAGCAGCTCCTCCAGGGGGATTGGTTACGAGCAGTACTTC. V and J are TRBV6-5 and TRBJ2-7; 7 bases map to TRBD1. Germline CDR1 reads MNHEY; CDR2 reads SVGAGI. V dropped 6 bases and J dropped 4; count of bases not matched to a gene: 12. This CDR3 comprises 15 residues.

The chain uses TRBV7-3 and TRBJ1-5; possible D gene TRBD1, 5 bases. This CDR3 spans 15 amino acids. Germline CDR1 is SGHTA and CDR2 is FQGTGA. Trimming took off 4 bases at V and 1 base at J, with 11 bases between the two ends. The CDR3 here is CASSSPGTSNQPQHF. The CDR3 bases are TGTGCCAGCAGCTCACCAGGGACGAGCAATCAGCCCCAGCATTTT.

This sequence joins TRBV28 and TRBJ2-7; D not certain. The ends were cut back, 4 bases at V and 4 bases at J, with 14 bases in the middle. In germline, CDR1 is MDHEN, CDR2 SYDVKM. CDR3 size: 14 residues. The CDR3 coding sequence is TGTGCCAGCAGTTCTCAGGACGGTATTTACGAGCAGTACTTC. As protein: CASSSQDGIYEQYF.

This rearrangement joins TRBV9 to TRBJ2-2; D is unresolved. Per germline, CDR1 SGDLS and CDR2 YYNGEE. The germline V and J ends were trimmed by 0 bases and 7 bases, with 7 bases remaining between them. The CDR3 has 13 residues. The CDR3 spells CASSVGYNGELFF. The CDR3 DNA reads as TGTGCCAGCAGCGTAGGTTATAACGGGGAGCTGTTTTTT.

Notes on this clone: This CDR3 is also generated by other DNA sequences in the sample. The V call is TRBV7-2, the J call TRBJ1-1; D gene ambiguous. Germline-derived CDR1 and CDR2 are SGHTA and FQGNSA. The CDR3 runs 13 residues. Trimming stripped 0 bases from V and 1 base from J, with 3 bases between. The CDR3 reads CASSLARNTEAFF. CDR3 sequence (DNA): TGTGCCAGCAGCTTAGCTCGGAACACTGAAGCTTTCTTT.

CDR3 amino acids: CASSFGGNTEAFF. The CDR3 DNA sequence: TGTGCCAGCAGCTTTGGAGGGAACACTGAAGCTTTCTTT. The rearrangement joins TRBV7-9 to TRBJ1-1; D is unresolved. This CDR3 contains 13 residues. V gave up 3 bases and J gave up 1 base, with 6 bases separating them. CDR1 is SEHNR and CDR2 is FQNEAQ in the germline V gene (reference sequence).

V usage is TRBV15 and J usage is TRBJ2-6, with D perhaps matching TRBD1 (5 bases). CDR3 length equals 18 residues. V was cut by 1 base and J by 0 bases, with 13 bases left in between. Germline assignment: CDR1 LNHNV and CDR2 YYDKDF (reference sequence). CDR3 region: CATSRVREGFSGANVLTF. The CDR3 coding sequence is TGTGCCACCAGCAGAGTCAGGGAAGGGTTCTCTGGGGCCAACGTCCTGACTTTC. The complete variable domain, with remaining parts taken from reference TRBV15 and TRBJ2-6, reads DAMVIQNPRYQVTQFGKPVTLSCSQTLNHNVMYWYQQKSSQAPKLLFHYYDKDFNNEADTPDNFQSRRPNTSFCFLDIRSPGLGDTAMYLCATSRVREGFSGANVLTFGAGSRLTVL.

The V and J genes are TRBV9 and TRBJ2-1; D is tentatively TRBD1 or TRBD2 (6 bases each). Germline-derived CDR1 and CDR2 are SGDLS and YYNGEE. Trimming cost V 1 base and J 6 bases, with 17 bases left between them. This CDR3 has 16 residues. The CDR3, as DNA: TGTGCCAGCAGCGTAACTGGACAGTGGGGAGGCAATGAGCAGTTCTTC. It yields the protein CASSVTGQWGGNEQFF.

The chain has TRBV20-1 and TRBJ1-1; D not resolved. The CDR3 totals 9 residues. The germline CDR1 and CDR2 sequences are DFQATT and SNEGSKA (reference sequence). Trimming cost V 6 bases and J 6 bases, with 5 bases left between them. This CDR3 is CSASSEAFF. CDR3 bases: TGCAGTGCCTCCTCTGAAGCTTTCTTT.

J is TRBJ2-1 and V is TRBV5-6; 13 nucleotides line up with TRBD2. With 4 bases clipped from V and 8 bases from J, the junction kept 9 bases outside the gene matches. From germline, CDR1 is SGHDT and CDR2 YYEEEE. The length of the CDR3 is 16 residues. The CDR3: CASSLTSGRAWDEQFF. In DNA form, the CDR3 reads TGTGCCAGCAGCCTAACTAGCGGGAGGGCCTGGGATGAGCAGTTCTTC.

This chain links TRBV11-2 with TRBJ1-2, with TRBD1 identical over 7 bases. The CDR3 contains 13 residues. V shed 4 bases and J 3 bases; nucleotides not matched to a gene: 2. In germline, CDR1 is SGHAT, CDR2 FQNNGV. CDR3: CASSSGTDYGYTF. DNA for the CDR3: TGTGCCAGCAGCTCCGGGACAGACTATGGCTACACCTTC.

CDR3 nucleotide sequence: TGTGCCAGCAGACGAGCGGGAGAGGCAGCAGATACGCAGTATTTT. This sequence encodes CASRRAGEAADTQYF. The chain links TRBV5-4 to TRBJ2-3; the match to TRBD2 covers 8 bases. Losses at the gene ends were 5 bases for V and 4 bases for J; bases not matched to a gene: 9. Germline assignment: CDR1 SGHNT and CDR2 YYREEE (reference sequence). The CDR3 has 15 amino acids.

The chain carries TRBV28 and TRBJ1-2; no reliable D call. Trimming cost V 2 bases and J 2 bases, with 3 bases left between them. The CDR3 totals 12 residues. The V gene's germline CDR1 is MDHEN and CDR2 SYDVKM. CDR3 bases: TGTGCCAGCAGTTTACCAAACTATGGCTACACCTTC. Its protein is CASSLPNYGYTF.

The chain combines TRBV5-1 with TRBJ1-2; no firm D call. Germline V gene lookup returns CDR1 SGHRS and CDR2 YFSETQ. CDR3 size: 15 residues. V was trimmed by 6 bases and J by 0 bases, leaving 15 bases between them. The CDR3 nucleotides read TGCGCCAGCACCCCCACCTCAGGAGCTAACTATGGCTACACCTTC. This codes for CASTPTSGANYGYTF. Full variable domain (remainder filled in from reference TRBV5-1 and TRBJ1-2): KAGVTQTPRYLIKTRGQQVTLSCSPISGHRSVSWYQQTPGQGLQFLFEYFSETQRNKGNFPGRFSGRQFSNSRSEMNVSTLELGDSALYLCASTPTSGANYGYTFGSGTRLTVV.

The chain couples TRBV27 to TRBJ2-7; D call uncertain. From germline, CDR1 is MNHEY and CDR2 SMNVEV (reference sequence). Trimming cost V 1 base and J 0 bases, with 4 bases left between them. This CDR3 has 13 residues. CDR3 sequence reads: CASSLYHSYEQYF. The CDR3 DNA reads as TGTGCCAGCAGTTTATATCACTCCTACGAGCAGTACTTC.

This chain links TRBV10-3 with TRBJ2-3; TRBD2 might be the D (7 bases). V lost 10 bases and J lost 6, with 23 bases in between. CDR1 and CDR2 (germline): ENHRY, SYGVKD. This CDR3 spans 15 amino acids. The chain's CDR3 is CATTGGGRTEDTQYF. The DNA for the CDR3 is TGTGCCACCACCGGCGGGGGCAGGACCGAGGATACGCAGTATTTT.